A single T cell receptor (beta chain) is shown here with its context. Antigen: not known. This entry is derived from a study of cytomegalovirus exposure and HLA in healthy donors. Study-wide points: Later, an analysis found that common viral pathogens appeared to be linked with several of the most significant clusters. When analyzed later, the rates of TCR association showed variation by HLA locus, with DRB1 the most and HLA-C the fewest.

The PCR ran on 60 Vbeta and 13 Jbeta primers. This table comes from immunoSEQ multiplex PCR, and its TCRdb copy is limited to in-frame clones, with some not included. The data hold about 98,000 clones, with approximately 72% observed a single time. V was pared by 8 bases and J by 1 base, with 5 bases between. The CDR3 spans 12 residues. Germline CDR1 reads SGHNT; CDR2 reads YENEEA. The chain combines TRBV11-3 with TRBJ2-2; D unresolved. Material: PBMCs. The TCR originated in a man younger than 35 in good health and CMV-seropositive. Here the CDR3 DNA reads TGTGCCAGCTCAAAGAACACCGGGGAGCTGTTTTTT. Translation gives CASSKNTGELFF.